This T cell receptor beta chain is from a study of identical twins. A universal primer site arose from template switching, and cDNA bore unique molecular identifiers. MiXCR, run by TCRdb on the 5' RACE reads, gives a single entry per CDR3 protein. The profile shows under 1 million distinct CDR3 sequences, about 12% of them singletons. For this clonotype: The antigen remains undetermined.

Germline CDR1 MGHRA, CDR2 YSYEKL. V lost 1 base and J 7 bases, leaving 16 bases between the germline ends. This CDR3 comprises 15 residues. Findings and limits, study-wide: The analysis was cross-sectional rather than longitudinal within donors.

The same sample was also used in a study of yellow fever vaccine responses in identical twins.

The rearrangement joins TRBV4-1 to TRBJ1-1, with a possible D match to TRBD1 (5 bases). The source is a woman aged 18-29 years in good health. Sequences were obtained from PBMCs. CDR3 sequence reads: CASSQGGQGLSEAFF. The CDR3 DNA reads TGCGCCAGCAGCCAAGGTGGGCAGGGCTTAAGTGAAGCTTTCTTT.